The rows below give T cell receptor beta chains drawn from one sample of a study of technical replicates of blood from four donors. Assay: immunoSEQ multiplex PCR; the TCRdb copy retains only in-frame clones and omits some. The sample lists tens of thousands of clones, under 97% occurring once. The specimen was T cells isolated from PBMCs. These receptors all stem from a human donor in good health. Both conserved end residues are part of each CDR3. Each record gives: J gene, D gene, V gene, clone size, CDR3 DNA, CDR3 protein. D genes are given only for firm matches. Expanded clones get a size class; other rows say once, few or many, or leave the size out.

>TRBJ1-6|.|TRBV6-5|.
TGTGCCAGCAATAGGGGAGGGCTTTCCATTTCACCCCTCCACTTT
CASNRGGLSISPLHF
>TRBJ2-1|TRBD1|TRBV27|.
TGTGCCAGCAGTTCTCCAGGACAGGCGCCGTACAATGAGCAGTTCTTC
CASSSPGQAPYNEQFF
>TRBJ2-7|TRBD1|TRBV6-5|.
TGTGCCAGCAGTCCCATCCGGGACAGGTATTACGAGCAGTACTTC
CASSPIRDRYYEQYF
>TRBJ1-3|.|TRBV2|.
TGTGCCAGCAGGACAGATGGAAACACCATATATTTT
CASRTDGNTIYF
>TRBJ1-1|TRBD1|TRBV5-1|.
TGCGCCAGCAGCCCTCAGGGGGCGGGGAACACTGAAGCTTTCTTT
CASSPQGAGNTEAFF
>TRBJ1-2|TRBD1|TRBV7-8|.
TGTGCCAGCAGCTTAGATACAGGGGCCCATATCTATGGCTACACCTTC
CASSLDTGAHIYGYTF
>TRBJ2-7|TRBD2|TRBV30|.
TGTGCCTGGAGTGGGGCTAGCGGGAGGTTCGAGCAGTACTTC
CAWSGASGRFEQYF
>TRBJ1-1|.|TRBV28|.
TGTGCCAGCAGTGTCATACACCTCGCCACTGAAGCTTTCTTT
CASSVIHLATEAFF
>TRBJ2-7|TRBD1|TRBV27|once
TGTGCCAGCAGTCCCTGGACAGGCGACTACGAGCAGTACTTC
CASSPWTGDYEQYF
>TRBJ1-1|.|TRBV21-1|.
TGTGCCAGCAAGGGGCCCGGCACTGAAGCTTTCTTT
CASKGPGTEAFF
>TRBJ2-1|.|TRBV27|.
TGTGCCAGCAGTTTTGAGGGCTCCTACAATGAGCAGTTCTTC
CASSFEGSYNEQFF
>TRBJ1-1|.|TRBV29-1|.
TGCAGCGCTAATCCCTCTTTCGGGGGCACTGAAGCTTTCTTT
CSANPSFGGTEAFF
>TRBJ2-1|TRBD2|TRBV7-2|.
TGTGCCAGCAGCTTAGGACTAGCGGGCGCTCTCTCCTACAATGAGCAGTTCTTC
CASSLGLAGALSYNEQFF
>TRBJ2-7|.|TRBV5-1|.
TGCGCCAGCAGCTTCCCCCCTAATTACGAGCAGTACTTC
CASSFPPNYEQYF
>TRBJ1-2|.|TRBV5-4|few
TGTGCCAGCAGCTCAACCTCAGGGCAGAGGGGCTACACCTTC
CASSSTSGQRGYTF
>TRBJ2-7|TRBD2|TRBV4-3|.
TGCGCCAGCAGCCAAGGGCCGAGCGGGAGTGCCTACGAGCAGTACTTC
CASSQGPSGSAYEQYF
>TRBJ1-2|.|TRBV10-2|.
TGCGCCAGCAGCGAATCCCTGGGGACATCGAACTATGGCTACACCTTC
CASSESLGTSNYGYTF
>TRBJ1-1|.|TRBV6-5|.
TGTGCCAGCACCAAACAGGTTGTAGACACTGAAGCTTTCTTT
CASTKQVVDTEAFF
>TRBJ2-7|.|TRBV4-1|.
TGCGCCAGCAGCCACACCCCAGGTCGGTCCTCCTACGAGCAGTACTTC
CASSHTPGRSSYEQYF
>TRBJ2-3|.|TRBV7-6|.
TGTGCCAGCAGCTTAGTGGGGGCGATAGGCACGGATACGCAGTATTTT
CASSLVGAIGTDTQYF
>TRBJ1-1|.|TRBV18|.
TGTGCCAGCTCACCACCAAACAGCTTAACCACTGAAGCTTTCTTT
CASSPPNSLTTEAFF
>TRBJ2-1|TRBD2|TRBV11-3|.
TGTGCCAGCAGCTTAGTAAGCGGGAGCGGGAATGAGCAGTTCTTC
CASSLVSGSGNEQFF
>TRBJ1-5|.|TRBV6-4|.
TGTGCCAGCAGTGTTTCCCTCAATCAGCCCCAGCATTTT
CASSVSLNQPQHF
>TRBJ2-7|.|TRBV6-6|.
TGTGCCAGCAGTCCTCGACTGTCGGCGGACGAGCAGTACTTC
CASSPRLSADEQYF
>TRBJ2-5|TRBD1|TRBV6-1|.
TGTGCCAGCTCTATTCAGGGGGACGGAAAGACCCAGTACTTC
CASSIQGDGKTQYF
>TRBJ1-1|.|TRBV7-2|.
TGTGCCAGCAGCTTAGTATATGGAGTTGGCACTGAAGCTTTCTTT
CASSLVYGVGTEAFF
>TRBJ1-5|.|TRBV7-2|once
TGTGCCAGCAGCTTAGCGTTCGGGATGCGACAGCCCCAGCATTTT
CASSLAFGMRQPQHF
>TRBJ1-5|.|TRBV27|.
TGTGCCAGCAGTTTCGCAGGGATCGGTCAGCCCCAGCATTTT
CASSFAGIGQPQHF
>TRBJ1-2|TRBD1|TRBV27|.
TGTGCCAGCAGTTTAGGACAGGGGGCGATCGATGGCTACACCTTC
CASSLGQGAIDGYTF
>TRBJ2-7|.|TRBV11-3|.
TGTGCCAGCAGCTTAGATCGATTCAGAGAGCAGTACTTC
CASSLDRFREQYF
>TRBJ2-5|TRBD2|TRBV4-3|.
TGCGCCAGCAGCCAAATAGCGGGAGCTTTTTTGGAGACCCAGTACTTC
CASSQIAGAFLETQYF
>TRBJ2-3|.|TRBV5-1|.
TGCGCCAGCAGCCTTCCAATTAACAGGGTGACGGGGACAGATACGCAGTATTTT
CASSLPINRVTGTDTQYF
>TRBJ2-2|.|TRBV28|.
TGTGCCAGCGCATGGACAGGGGAGCTGTTTTTT
CASAWTGELFF
>TRBJ2-3|TRBD2|TRBV19|once
TGTGCCAGCAAGCTAGCGGGAGGGGGTGATACGCAGTATTTT
CASKLAGGGDTQYF
>TRBJ1-2|.|TRBV30|once
TGTGCCTGGTGCATACGAACAGATAGACCGTACACCTTC
CAWCIRTDRPYTF
>TRBJ1-4|.|TRBV19|.
TGTGCCAGTAGTATATACTGGCAGGCAACTAATGAAAAACTGTTTTTT
CASSIYWQATNEKLFF
>TRBJ1-1|TRBD1|TRBV6-5|.
TGTGCCAGCAGGGAGACCGGGACAGGGATTACTGAAGCTTTCTTT
CASRETGTGITEAFF
>TRBJ2-7|.|TRBV6-1|.
TGTGCCACCCTAACAGCCTACGAGCAGTACTTC
CATLTAYEQYF
>TRBJ2-1|TRBD2|TRBV28|.
TGTGCCAGCAGGGCGGGACTAGCGGGTACCTACAATGAGCAGTTCTTC
CASRAGLAGTYNEQFF
>TRBJ1-1|.|TRBV19|.
TGTGCCAGTAGCTACCGTGAGAACACTGAAGCTTTCTTT
CASSYRENTEAFF
>TRBJ2-3|TRBD1|TRBV6-6|.
TGTGCCAGCAATAACCAGGGCAGGGGGTGGGATACGCAGTATTTT
CASNNQGRGWDTQYF
>TRBJ1-3|.|TRBV7-9|.
TGTGCCAGCAGCTTAGAAACGGCAGGACAGTACACCATATATTTT
CASSLETAGQYTIYF
>TRBJ2-7|.|TRBV15|.
TGTGCCACCAGCAGCTCAAGCGGAGCCTACGAGCAGTACTTC
CATSSSSGAYEQYF
>TRBJ2-1|TRBD2|TRBV25-1|.
TGTGCCAGCACTGATACTAGCGGCTCCTACAATGAGCAGTTCTTC
CASTDTSGSYNEQFF
>TRBJ2-7|.|TRBV19|.
TGTGCCAGTAGGAAAACTCCCAGGGATAAGGACGAGCAGTACTTC
CASRKTPRDKDEQYF
>TRBJ2-5|TRBD2|TRBV6-5|.
TGTGCCAGCGGTAGAGCGGGAGGGCCCTCTGAGACCCAGTACTTC
CASGRAGGPSETQYF
>TRBJ1-4|.|TRBV7-6|.
TGTGCCAGCAGCTTAGAAGGGGAGGCAACTAATGAAAAACTGTTTTTT
CASSLEGEATNEKLFF
>TRBJ1-5|.|TRBV28|.
TGTGCCAGCAGTTTTGGTGTAGTTAACAGCAATCAGCCCCAGCATTTT
CASSFGVVNSNQPQHF